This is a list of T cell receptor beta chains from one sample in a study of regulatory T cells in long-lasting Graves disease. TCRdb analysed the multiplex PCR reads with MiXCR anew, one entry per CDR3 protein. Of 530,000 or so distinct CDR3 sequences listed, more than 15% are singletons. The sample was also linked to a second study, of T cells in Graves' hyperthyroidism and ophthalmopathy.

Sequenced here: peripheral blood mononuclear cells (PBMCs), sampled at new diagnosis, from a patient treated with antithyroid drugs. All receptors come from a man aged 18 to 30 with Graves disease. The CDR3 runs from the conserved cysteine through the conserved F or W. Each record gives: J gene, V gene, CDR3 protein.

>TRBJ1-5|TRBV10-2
CASSEVGTGYQPQHF
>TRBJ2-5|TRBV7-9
CASRPSMGRRLQETQYF
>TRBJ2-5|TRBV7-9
CASSPRWGNQETQYF
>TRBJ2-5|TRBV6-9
CASSFSWDGRRTQYF
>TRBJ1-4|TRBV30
CAWGREAREKLFF
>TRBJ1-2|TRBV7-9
CASSLSRSRDSNYGYTF
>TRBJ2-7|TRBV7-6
CASSLAPLTGGSGSEYEQYF
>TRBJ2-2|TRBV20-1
CSARKVEGTGELFF
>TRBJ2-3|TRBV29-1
CSVTPVAGATDTQYF
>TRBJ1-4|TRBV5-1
CASGSTGAANEKLFF
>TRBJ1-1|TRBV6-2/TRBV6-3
CASSEARRGEVDTEAFF
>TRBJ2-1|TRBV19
CATTPLGQALYNEQFF
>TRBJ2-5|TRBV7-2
CASTSRGTGQQETQYF
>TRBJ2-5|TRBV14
CASSQGGLAGGRETQYF
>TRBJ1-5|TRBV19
CATSSENQPQHF
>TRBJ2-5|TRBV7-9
CASSLLGAEKETQYF
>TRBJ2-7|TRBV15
CATSREGYEQYF
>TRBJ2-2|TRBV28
CASRSAGGPSGELFF
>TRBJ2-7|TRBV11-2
CASSWGGTGSYEQYF
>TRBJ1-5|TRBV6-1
CASGRGMDQPQHF
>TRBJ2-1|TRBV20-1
CSALLVSSNEQFF
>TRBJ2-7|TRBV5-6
CASSIGPGTGDEQYF
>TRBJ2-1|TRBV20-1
CSASRLGGDEQFF
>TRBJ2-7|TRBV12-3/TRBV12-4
CASSLDRDIYYEQYF
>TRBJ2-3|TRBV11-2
CASSSGLHTQYF
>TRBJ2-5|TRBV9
CASSVGGINQEIQYF
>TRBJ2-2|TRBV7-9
CASSTPGTGRNTGELFF
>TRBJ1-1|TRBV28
CASSLSRELGTEAFF
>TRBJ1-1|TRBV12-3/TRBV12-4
CASSFAGGIEAFF
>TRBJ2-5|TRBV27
CASSPDPGGQETQYF
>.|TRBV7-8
CASSMDRAYEQYF
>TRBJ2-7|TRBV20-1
CSASARLAVSSYEQYF
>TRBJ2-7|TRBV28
CASLSLAGVREQYF
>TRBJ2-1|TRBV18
CASSPPTGTPLVSEQFF
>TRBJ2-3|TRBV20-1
CSATPGHTDTQYF
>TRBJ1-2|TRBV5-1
CASSSSWDGSTNYGYTF
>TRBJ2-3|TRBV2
CASSDLTTDTQYF
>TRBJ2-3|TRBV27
CASKLGSTDTQYF
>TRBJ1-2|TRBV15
CATSRGGSGYTF
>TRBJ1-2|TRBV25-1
CASSEQVNGYTF
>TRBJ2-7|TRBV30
CAWSDTVKLRYEQYF
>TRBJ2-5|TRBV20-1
CSARAGGAILPGQETQYF
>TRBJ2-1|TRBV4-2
CASSQEGTSGPNEQFF
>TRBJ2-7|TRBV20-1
CSAALGTSGEYEQYF
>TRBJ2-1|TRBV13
CASSRLGGGSRNEQFF
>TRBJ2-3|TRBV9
CASSVDGGSTDTQYF
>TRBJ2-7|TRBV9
CASSVGGGGEQYF
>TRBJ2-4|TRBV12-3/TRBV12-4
CASTQRLAGGGNIQYF
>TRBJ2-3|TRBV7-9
CASSSKLKARGTDTQYF